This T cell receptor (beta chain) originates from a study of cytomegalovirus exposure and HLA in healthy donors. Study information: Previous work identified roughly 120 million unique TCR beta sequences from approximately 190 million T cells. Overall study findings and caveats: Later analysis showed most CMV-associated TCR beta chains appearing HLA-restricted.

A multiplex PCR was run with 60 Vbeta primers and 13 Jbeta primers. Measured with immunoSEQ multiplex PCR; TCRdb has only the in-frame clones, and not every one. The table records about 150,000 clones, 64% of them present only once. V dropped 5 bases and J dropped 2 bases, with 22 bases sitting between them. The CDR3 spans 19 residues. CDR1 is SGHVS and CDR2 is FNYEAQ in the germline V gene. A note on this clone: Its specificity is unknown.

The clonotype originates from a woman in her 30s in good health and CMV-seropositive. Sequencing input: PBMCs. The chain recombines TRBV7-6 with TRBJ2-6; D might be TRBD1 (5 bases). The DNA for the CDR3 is TGTGCCAGCAGCCCTTACATTAAGACAGCCCTGACTGGGGCCAACGTCCTGACTTTC. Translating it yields CASSPYIKTALTGANVLTF.